This T cell receptor beta chain was sequenced during a study of Graves' ophthalmopathy and Graves' hyperthyroidism. From RNA, the CDR3 regions of TCR beta chains were amplified and sequenced. Investigators did first-round RT-PCR with HTBI primers, then second-round multiplex PCR. TCRdb reprocessed the multiplex PCR reads with MiXCR, giving one entry per CDR3 protein. The profile shows about 390,000 distinct CDR3 sequences, just over 15% of them singletons. This clonotype was observed many times. Germline V CDR1 and CDR2: LNHDA, SQIVND (reference sequence). This CDR3 region has 12 residues. V dropped 8 bases and J dropped 2 bases, with 9 bases sitting between them. Ophthalmopathy absent within 18 months of follow-up marked hyperthyroidism as stable.

This chain joins TRBV19 and TRBJ1-2; D is ambiguous. This clonotype originated in a woman aged 18-30 years with stable Graves' hyperthyroidism. Sequencing was done on a sample of peripheral blood. The CDR3 DNA reads TGTGCCAGTTTTAACAGCAACTATGGCTACACCTTC. Translating it yields CASFNSNYGYTF.